What follows are 21 T cell receptor beta chains derived from one specimen sequenced in a study of blood T cells in healthy people across ages. A J-beta primer mix and a sample-barcoded 5' primer were used in a second PCR of about 7 to 12 cycles. Via MiXCR, TCRdb re-called the 5' RACE reads, giving one row per CDR3 protein. The sample gives over 500,000 distinct CDR3 sequences, approximately 26% of which show up once; about 3.3% is in the top ten. Another study also made use of these data, one on T cells of mothers and their children.

Sequencing was performed on blood. The receptors were sampled from a boy between 2 and 10 years old in good health.

The chain couples TRBV4-3 to TRBJ2-1, with D tentatively TRBD2 (5 bases). Germline CDR1 LGHNA, CDR2 YSLEER. Trimming took off 4 bases at V and 5 bases at J, with 9 bases between the two ends. This CDR3 has 13 amino acids. CDR3 sequence (DNA): TGCGCCAGCAGCCCGGGGTTTAACAATGAGCAGTTCTTC. This sequence encodes CASSPGFNNEQFF.

The chain employs TRBV20-1 and TRBJ2-7, with 7 bases aligning to TRBD1. The CDR3 totals 18 residues. Germline V gene data show CDR1 as DFQATT and CDR2 as SNEGSKA (reference sequence). With V trimmed by 0 bases and J by 5 bases, 19 bases remained unmatched. This CDR3 reads CSARDFGDRQGRLNEQYF. The CDR3 nucleotides are TGCAGTGCTAGAGATTTTGGGGACCGACAGGGACGGCTAAACGAGCAGTACTTC.

This clonotype was detected a few times. CDR3 DNA: TGTGCCAGCAGTCCCCTGACTAGCGGGAGAACTGATGGGCAGTTCTTC. Its translation: CASSPLTSGRTDGQFF. This rearrangement joins TRBV6-1 to TRBJ2-5; 12 bases are a match to TRBD2. The J call may be wrong; the DNA end is better matched by TRBJ2-1. From germline, CDR1 is MNHNS and CDR2 SASEGT. The CDR3 covers 16 residues.

This clonotype was counted only a few times. The chain uses TRBV12-5 and TRBJ1-2; D remains ambiguous. V lost 0 bases and J lost 8, with 22 bases in between. Germline lookup yields CDR1 LGHNT and CDR2 FRNRAP. The CDR3 has 17 residues. CDR3 in DNA: TGTGCTAGTGGTTTGGTACGTGGATTCTTAAGCCACGACGGCTACACCTTC. This translates into CASGLVRGFLSHDGYTF.

Only a few counts were recorded for this clonotype. The CDR3 region has the DNA TGTGCCAGCAGCCACGGTGGCGAGCAGTACTTC. Its translation: CASSHGGEQYF. The chain recombines TRBV14 with TRBJ2-7; unclear D gene. Germline CDR1 is SGHDN and CDR2 is FVKESK. V was cut by 3 bases and J by 6 bases, with 6 bases left in between. The CDR3 sequence is 11 residues long.

This clonotype was observed a few times. This chain joins TRBV9 and TRBJ1-6, with 7 bases aligning to TRBD1. The CDR3 runs to 15 residues. Germline trimming cut 0 bases from V and 10 bases from J; bases unmatched to any gene: 7. From germline, CDR1 is SGDLS and CDR2 YYNGEE. CDR3 coding DNA: TGTGCCAGCAGCGTAGCCACAGGGGTGGGATCACCCCTCCACTTT. This codes for CASSVATGVGSPLHF. The whole variable domain, remainder taken from reference TRBV9 and TRBJ1-6, is DSGVTQTPKHLITATGQRVTLRCSPRSGDLSVYWYQQSLDQGLQFLIQYYNGEERAKGNILERFSAQQFPDLHSELNLSSLELGDSALYFCASSVATGVGSPLHFGNGTRLTVT.

This clonotype occurred a few times. The J gene is TRBJ2-1, the V gene TRBV18, with D possibly being TRBD1 or TRBD2 (5 bases each). Germline V lookup: CDR1 KGHSH, CDR2 LQKENI. The length of the CDR3 is 13 residues. The CDR3 is CAQGRDSYNEQFF. CDR3 in DNA: TGTGCTCAGGGACGGGACTCCTACAATGAGCAGTTCTTC.

This clonotype was recorded a few times. The chain employs TRBV25-1 and TRBJ1-3, with 9 bases lining up with TRBD1. The CDR3 is 15 amino acids. The V gene's germline CDR1 is MGHDK and CDR2 SYGVNS. The junction had 7 bases not matched to a gene; V was cut back by 6 bases and J by 4 bases. The CDR3 region has the DNA TGTGCCAGCAGCCTGGACAGGGGCTTCGGAAACACCATATATTTT. This translates into CASSLDRGFGNTIYF.

The chain combines TRBV7-9 with TRBJ1-4; 11 nucleotides match TRBD1. CDR3 length: 16 residues. The V gene end was trimmed by 5 bases and the J gene end by 5 bases; junction bases not matched to a gene: 7. Germline lookup yields CDR1 SEHNR and CDR2 FQNEAQ (reference sequence). This CDR3 is CASSPGQGGSNEKLFF. CDR3 bases: TGTGCCAGCAGCCCGGGACAGGGGGGCTCCAATGAAAAACTGTTTTTT.

This chain links TRBV15 with TRBJ2-5; TRBD1 is a possible D gene (5 bases). This CDR3 spans 14 amino acids. Deletions cut 3 bases from V and 2 bases from J, with 10 bases between. In germline, CDR1 is LNHNV, CDR2 YYDKDF (reference sequence). For the CDR3, the DNA is TGTGCCACCAGCAGCAGACAGTCTCAAGAGACCCAGTACTTC. It specifies CATSSRQSQETQYF.

The chain combines TRBV6-6 with TRBJ1-4; TRBD1 aligns across 7 bases. Germline-derived CDR1 and CDR2 are MNHNY and SVGAGI (reference sequence). The J segment lost 3 bases and the V segment lost 2 bases, leaving 3 bases of the junction unmatched. The CDR3 is 15 amino acids. CDR3 loop: CASSYEGAANEKLFF. For the CDR3, the DNA is TGTGCCAGCAGTTACGAGGGGGCGGCTAATGAAAAACTGTTTTTT.

This chain uses TRBV7-2 with TRBJ2-5; TRBD2 might be the D (5 bases). The J call is uncertain, as TRBJ2-7 better fits the DNA end. The CDR3 totals 15 residues. The germline V gene has CDR1 SGHTA and CDR2 FQGNSA. The CDR3 sequence is CASSLDPVAGGEQYF. Written as DNA, the CDR3 is TGTGCCAGCAGCTTGGACCCGGTGGCGGGCGGCGAGCAGTACTTC.

The rearrangement uses TRBV12-3 or TRBV12-4 and TRBJ2-7; D not certain. This CDR3 has 14 amino acids. V lost 5 bases and J lost 2, with 13 bases in between. CDR3 bases: TGTGCCAGCAGTCCCCGCTTGAGCGCCTACGAGCAGTACTTC. Amino acids: CASSPRLSAYEQYF.

V usage is TRBV29-1 and J usage is TRBJ2-7; 9 nucleotides match TRBD1. Looked up from germline, CDR1 is SQVTM and CDR2 is ANQGSEA. The CDR3 length is 14 residues. Trimming cost V 3 bases and J 1 base; bases outside gene matches: 4. DNA of the CDR3: TGCAGCGTTGACCCCGGGACAGGGTCCTACGAGCAGTACTTC. As protein: CSVDPGTGSYEQYF.

The V call is TRBV10-3, the J call TRBJ1-5; D perhaps matches TRBD1 (5 bases). This CDR3 has 13 amino acids. CDR1 and CDR2 from the germline V gene are ENHRY and SYGVKD. Trimming stripped 6 bases from V and 3 bases from J, with 9 bases between. CDR3 in amino acids: CAIRQELNQPQHF. As DNA, the CDR3 is TGTGCCATCAGACAGGAACTCAATCAGCCCCAGCATTTT.

This clonotype was recorded once. This rearrangement joins TRBV11-2 to TRBJ2-3; maybe TRBD2 (6 bases). Germline CDR1 SGHAT, CDR2 FQNNGV. V shed 1 base and J shed 3 bases, with 14 bases lying between them. This CDR3 comprises 16 residues. The CDR3, as DNA: TGTGCCAGCAGCTTAGGGGACGCGGGGCATACAGATACGCAGTATTTT. Translating gives CASSLGDAGHTDTQYF.

The chain couples TRBV27 to TRBJ2-1, with 7 positions matching TRBD1. V lost 2 bases and J lost 0; bases outside the gene matches: 7. The CDR3 sequence is 17 residues long. Germline V lookup: CDR1 MNHEY, CDR2 SMNVEV (reference sequence). The CDR3 DNA sequence: TGTGCCAGCAGTTTAAGTGACTGGGACAGCTCCTACAATGAGCAGTTCTTC. This encodes CASSLSDWDSSYNEQFF.

This sequence joins TRBV5-5 and TRBJ2-7; tentatively, D is TRBD1 (5 bases). CDR1 is SGHKS, CDR2 YYEKEE, per germline (reference sequence). CDR3 length: 16 amino acids. Trimming stripped 6 bases from V and 2 bases from J, with 21 bases between. In DNA, the CDR3 is TGTGCCAGCAACCAAATCGAGGCAGGGCGAGCCTACGAGCAGTACTTC. This gives the protein CASNQIEAGRAYEQYF.

This clonotype was counted many times. J is TRBJ1-1 and V is TRBV10-2, with 7 bases identical to TRBD1. Trimming took 5 bases from V and 0 from J; bases not matched to a gene: 6. This CDR3 is built from 15 residues. From germline, CDR1 is WSHSY and CDR2 SAAADI. In nucleotides, the CDR3 is TGCGCCAGCAGTTCCATGACAGGGATGAACACTGAAGCTTTCTTT. Translation: CASSSMTGMNTEAFF.

V and J are TRBV15 and TRBJ1-2; the match to TRBD1 covers 11 bases. The germline V gene encodes CDR1 LNHNV and CDR2 YYDKDF (reference sequence). This CDR3 has 15 amino acids. V shed 1 base and J 4 bases; nucleotides not matched to a gene: 2. The CDR3 DNA sequence: TGTGCCACCAGCAGAGGGACAGGGGGCCTCTATGGCTACACCTTC. Encoded protein: CATSRGTGGLYGYTF.

There are a few counts of this clonotype. The chain carries TRBV20-1 and TRBJ2-7; D perhaps matches TRBD1 (6 bases). V was cut by 5 bases and J by 10 bases, with 15 bases left in between. Looked up from germline, CDR1 is DFQATT and CDR2 is SNEGSKA (reference sequence). CDR3 length: 11 amino acids. CDR3 residues: CSARIQGFQYF. The CDR3 nucleotides are TGCAGTGCTCGCATACAGGGTTTTCAGTACTTC.